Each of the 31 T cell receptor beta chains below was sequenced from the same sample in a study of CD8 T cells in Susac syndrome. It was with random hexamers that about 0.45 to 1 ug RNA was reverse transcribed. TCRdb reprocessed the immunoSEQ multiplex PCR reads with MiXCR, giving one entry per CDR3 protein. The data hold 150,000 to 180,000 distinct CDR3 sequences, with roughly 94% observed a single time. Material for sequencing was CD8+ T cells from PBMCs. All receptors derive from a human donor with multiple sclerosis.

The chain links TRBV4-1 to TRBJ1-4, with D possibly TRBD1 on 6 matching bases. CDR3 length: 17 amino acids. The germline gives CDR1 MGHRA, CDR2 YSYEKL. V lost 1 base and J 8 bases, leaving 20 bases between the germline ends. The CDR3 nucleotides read TGCGCCAGCAGCCAAGCCCCTGGGGGGGCCTCCAGGGAAAAACTGTTTTTT. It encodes CASSQAPGGASREKLFF.

The CDR3: CSADSDSTVYGYTF. As DNA, the CDR3 is TGCAGTGCTGACTCCGACAGCACCGTCTATGGCTACACCTTC. The chain couples TRBV20-1 to TRBJ1-2; a possible D gene is TRBD1 (5 bases). V was trimmed by 5 bases and J by 4 bases, leaving 17 bases between them. Per the germline V gene, CDR1 is DFQATT and CDR2 is SNEGSKA (reference sequence). The CDR3 consists of 14 residues.

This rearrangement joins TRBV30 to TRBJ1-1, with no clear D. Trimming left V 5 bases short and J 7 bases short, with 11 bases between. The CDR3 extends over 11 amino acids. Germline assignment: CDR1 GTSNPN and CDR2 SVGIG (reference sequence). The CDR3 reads CAWAVGLEAFF. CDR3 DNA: TGTGCCTGGGCCGTTGGGCTTGAAGCTTTCTTT.

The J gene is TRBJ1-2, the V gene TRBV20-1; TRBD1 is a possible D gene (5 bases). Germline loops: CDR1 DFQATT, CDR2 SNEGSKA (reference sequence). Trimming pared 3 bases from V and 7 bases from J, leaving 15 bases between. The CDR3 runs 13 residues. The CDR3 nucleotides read TGCAGTGCTAGTTCGGGACTGATCGCTGGCTACACCTTC. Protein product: CSASSGLIAGYTF.

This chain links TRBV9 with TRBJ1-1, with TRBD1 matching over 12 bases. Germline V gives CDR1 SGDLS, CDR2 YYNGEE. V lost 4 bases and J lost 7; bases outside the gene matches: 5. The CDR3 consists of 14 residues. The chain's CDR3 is CASSLGQGAREAFF. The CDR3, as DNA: TGTGCCAGCAGCTTGGGACAGGGGGCGCGTGAAGCTTTCTTT.

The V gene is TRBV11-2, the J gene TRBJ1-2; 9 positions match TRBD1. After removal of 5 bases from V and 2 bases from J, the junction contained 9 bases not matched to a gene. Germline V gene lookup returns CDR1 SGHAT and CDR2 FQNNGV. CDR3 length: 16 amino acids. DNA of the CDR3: TGTGCCAGCAGCGCTGAAGTCGGGACAGGGAACTATGGCTACACCTTC. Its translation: CASSAEVGTGNYGYTF.

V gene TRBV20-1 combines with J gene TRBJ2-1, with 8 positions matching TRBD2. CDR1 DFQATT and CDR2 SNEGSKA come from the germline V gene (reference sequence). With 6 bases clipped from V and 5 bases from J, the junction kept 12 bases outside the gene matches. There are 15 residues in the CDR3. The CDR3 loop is CSAPHAGGIDNEQFF. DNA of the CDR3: TGCAGTGCCCCCCACGCGGGGGGCATTGACAATGAGCAGTTCTTC.

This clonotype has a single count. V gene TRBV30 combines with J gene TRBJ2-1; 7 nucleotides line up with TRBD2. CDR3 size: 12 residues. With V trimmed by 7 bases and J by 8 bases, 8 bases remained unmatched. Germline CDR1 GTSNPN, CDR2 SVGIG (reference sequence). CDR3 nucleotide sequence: TGTGCCTTGCGGGACTATCGACATGAGCAGTTCTTC. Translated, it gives CALRDYRHEQFF.

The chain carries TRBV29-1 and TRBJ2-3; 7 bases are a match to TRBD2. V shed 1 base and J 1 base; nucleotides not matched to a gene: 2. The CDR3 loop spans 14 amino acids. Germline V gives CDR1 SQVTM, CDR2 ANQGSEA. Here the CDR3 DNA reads TGCAGCGTTGAAGCGGGGGGTGGCACAGATACGCAGTATTTT. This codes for CSVEAGGGTDTQYF.

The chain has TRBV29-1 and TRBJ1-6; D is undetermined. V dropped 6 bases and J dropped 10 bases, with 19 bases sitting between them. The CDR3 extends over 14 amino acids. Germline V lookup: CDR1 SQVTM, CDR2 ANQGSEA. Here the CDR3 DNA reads TGCAGCGTCCGAGGGCAGAGCGCGGGGTCACCCCTCCACTTT. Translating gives CSVRGQSAGSPLHF.

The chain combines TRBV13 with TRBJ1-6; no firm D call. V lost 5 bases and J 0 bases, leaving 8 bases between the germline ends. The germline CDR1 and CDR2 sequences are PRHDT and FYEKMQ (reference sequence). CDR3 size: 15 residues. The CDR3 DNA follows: TGTGCCAGCAGCCAAAAGAGCTCCTATAATTCACCCCTCCACTTT. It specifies CASSQKSSYNSPLHF.

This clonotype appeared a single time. CDR3 sequence reads: CSARDLTGPTGGYTF. CDR3 bases: TGCAGTGCTAGAGATCTTACAGGGCCAACGGGTGGCTACACCTTC. This chain connects TRBV20-1 to TRBJ1-2; tentatively, D is TRBD1 (6 bases). V was trimmed by 0 bases and J by 7 bases, leaving 18 bases between them. This CDR3 has 15 residues. Germline V gene sequence: CDR1 DFQATT, CDR2 SNEGSKA (reference sequence).

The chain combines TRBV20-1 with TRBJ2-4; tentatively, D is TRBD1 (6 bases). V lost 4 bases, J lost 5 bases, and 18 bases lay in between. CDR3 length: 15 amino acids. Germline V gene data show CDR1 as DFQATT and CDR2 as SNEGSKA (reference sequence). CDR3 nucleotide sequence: TGCAGTGCTACCAGTAGGACAGCTCCCCAAAACATTCAGTACTTC. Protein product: CSATSRTAPQNIQYF.

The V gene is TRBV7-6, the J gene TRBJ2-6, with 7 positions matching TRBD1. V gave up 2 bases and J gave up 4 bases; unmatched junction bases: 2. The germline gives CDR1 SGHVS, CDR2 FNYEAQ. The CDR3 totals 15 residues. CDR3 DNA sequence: TGTGCCAGCAGCTTAACAGGGGCCGGGGCCAACGTCCTGACTTTC. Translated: CASSLTGAGANVLTF.

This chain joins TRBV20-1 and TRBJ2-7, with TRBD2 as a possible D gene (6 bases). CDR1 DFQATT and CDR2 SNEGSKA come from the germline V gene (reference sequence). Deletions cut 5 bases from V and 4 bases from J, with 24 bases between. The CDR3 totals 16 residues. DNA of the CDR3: TGCAGTGCTGATCCTATCGGTGGGGGGAATAGGTACGAGCAGTACTTC. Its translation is CSADPIGGGNRYEQYF.

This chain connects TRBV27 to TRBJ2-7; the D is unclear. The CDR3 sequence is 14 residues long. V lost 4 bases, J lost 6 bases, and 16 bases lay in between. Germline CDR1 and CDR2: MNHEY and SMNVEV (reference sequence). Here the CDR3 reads CASSWGGVSGEQYF. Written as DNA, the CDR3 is TGTGCCAGCAGTTGGGGTGGGGTGAGTGGCGAGCAGTACTTC.

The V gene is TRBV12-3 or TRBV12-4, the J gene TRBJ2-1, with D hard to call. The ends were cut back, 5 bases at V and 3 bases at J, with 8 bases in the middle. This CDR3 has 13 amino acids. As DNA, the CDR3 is TGTGCCAGCAGTCAGAAGTACTACAATGAGCAGTTCTTC. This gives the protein CASSQKYYNEQFF.

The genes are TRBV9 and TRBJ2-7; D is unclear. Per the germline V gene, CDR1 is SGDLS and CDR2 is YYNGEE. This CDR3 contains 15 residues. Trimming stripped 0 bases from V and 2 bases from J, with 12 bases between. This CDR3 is CASSVVPGSTYEQYF. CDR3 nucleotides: TGTGCCAGCAGCGTAGTTCCAGGATCAACCTACGAGCAGTACTTC.

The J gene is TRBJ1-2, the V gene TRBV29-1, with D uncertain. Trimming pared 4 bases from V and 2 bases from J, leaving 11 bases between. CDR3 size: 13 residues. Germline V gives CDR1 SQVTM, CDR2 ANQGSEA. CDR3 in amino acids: CSVVGDKNYGYTF. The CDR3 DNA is TGCAGCGTTGTGGGTGACAAGAACTATGGCTACACCTTC.

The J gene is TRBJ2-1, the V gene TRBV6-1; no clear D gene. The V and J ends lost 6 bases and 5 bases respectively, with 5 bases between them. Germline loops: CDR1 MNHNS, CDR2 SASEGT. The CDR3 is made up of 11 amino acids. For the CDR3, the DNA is TGTGCCAGCAGGATGAACAATGAGCAGTTCTTC. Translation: CASRMNNEQFF.

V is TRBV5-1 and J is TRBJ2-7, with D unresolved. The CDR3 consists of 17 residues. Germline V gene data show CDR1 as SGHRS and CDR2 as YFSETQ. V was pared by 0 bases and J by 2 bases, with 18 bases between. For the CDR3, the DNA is TGCGCCAGCAGCTTGGCCGAGGAAATGGCGGTACCCTACGAGCAGTACTTC. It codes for CASSLAEEMAVPYEQYF.

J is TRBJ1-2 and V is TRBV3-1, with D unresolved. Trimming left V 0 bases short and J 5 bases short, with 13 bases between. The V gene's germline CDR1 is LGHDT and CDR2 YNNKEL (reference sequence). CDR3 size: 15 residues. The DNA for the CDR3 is TGTGCCAGCAGCCAAGATGATCCAGGAAGATATGGCTACACCTTC. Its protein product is CASSQDDPGRYGYTF. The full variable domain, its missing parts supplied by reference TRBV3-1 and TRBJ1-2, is DTAVSQTPKYLVTQMGNDKSIKCEQNLGHDTMYWYKQDSKKFLKIMFSYNNKELIINETVPNRFSPKSPDKAHLNLHINSLELGDSAVYFCASSQDDPGRYGYTFGSGTRLTVV.

In DNA form, the CDR3 reads TGTGCCAGCAGCTTAGTCGAGCGGGGGAACACCGGGGAGCTGTTTTTT. Translation gives CASSLVERGNTGELFF. The V and J genes are TRBV7-6 and TRBJ2-2; 7 bases are shared with TRBD2. Trimming cost V 1 base and J 1 base; bases outside gene matches: 3. The CDR3 length is 16 residues. The germline gives CDR1 SGHVS, CDR2 FNYEAQ.

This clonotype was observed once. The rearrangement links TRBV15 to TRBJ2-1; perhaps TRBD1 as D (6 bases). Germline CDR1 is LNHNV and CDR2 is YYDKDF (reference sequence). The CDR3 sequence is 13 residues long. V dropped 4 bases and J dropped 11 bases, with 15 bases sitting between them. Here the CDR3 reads CATSTLGQTKQFF. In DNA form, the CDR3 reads TGTGCCACCAGCACCTTAGGACAGACTAAGCAGTTCTTC.

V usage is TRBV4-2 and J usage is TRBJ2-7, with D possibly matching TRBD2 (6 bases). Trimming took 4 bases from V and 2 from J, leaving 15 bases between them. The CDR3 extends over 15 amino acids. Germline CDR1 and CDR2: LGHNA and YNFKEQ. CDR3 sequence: CASSPRLGEAYEQYF. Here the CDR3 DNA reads TGTGCCAGCAGCCCGAGACTGGGGGAGGCCTACGAGCAGTACTTC.

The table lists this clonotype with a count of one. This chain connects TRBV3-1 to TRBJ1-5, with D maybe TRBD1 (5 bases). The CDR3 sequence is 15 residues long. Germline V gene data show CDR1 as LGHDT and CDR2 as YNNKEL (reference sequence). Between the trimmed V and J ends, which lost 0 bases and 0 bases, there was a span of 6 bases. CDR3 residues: CASSQEGASNQPQHF. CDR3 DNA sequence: TGTGCCAGCAGCCAAGAAGGGGCTAGCAATCAGCCCCAGCATTTT. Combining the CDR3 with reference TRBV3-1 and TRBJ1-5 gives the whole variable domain DTAVSQTPKYLVTQMGNDKSIKCEQNLGHDTMYWYKQDSKKFLKIMFSYNNKELIINETVPNRFSPKSPDKAHLNLHINSLELGDSAVYFCASSQEGASNQPQHFGDGTRLSIL.

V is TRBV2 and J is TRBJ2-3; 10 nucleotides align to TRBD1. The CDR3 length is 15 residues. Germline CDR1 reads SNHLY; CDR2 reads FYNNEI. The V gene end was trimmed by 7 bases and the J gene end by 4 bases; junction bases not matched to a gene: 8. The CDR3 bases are TGTGCCAGCATCTCCTCCGGGACAGGGGCAGATACGCAGTATTTT. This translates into CASISSGTGADTQYF.

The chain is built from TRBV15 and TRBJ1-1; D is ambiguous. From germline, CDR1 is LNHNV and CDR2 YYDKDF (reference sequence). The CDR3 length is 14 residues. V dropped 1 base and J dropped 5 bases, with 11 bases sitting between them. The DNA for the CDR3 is TGTGCCACCAGCAGAGTCGAGGGCCGAACTGAAGCTTTCTTT. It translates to CATSRVEGRTEAFF.

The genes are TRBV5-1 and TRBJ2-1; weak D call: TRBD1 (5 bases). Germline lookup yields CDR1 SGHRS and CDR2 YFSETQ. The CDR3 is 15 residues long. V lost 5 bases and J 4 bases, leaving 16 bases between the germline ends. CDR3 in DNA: TGCGCCAGCAGAGACAGCCAGAAGACGTACAATGAGCAGTTCTTC. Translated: CASRDSQKTYNEQFF.

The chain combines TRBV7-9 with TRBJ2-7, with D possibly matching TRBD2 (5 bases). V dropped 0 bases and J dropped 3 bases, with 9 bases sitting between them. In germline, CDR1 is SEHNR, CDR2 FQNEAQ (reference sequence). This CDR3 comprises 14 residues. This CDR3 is CASSLADGDYEQYF. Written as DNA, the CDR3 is TGTGCCAGCAGCTTAGCTGACGGGGACTACGAGCAGTACTTC.

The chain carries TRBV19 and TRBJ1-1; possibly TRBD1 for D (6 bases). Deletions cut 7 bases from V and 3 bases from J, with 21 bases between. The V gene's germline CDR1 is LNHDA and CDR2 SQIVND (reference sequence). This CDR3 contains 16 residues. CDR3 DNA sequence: TGTGCCAGTAACGGAACGTCCAGGGGCGCTTACACTGAAGCTTTCTTT. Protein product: CASNGTSRGAYTEAFF.